This T cell receptor beta chain was documented in a study of blood T cell repertoires in COVID-19. Whole-study context: From the United States, Italy and Spain came samples of acute and convalescent COVID-19. From T cells, B-cell-depleted T cells, or PBMCs came the material, which was cDNA or gDNA.

Authors' analysis steps: Amplifying reference gene primers gave estimates of nucleated cell counts. Assay: immunoSEQ multiplex PCR; the TCRdb copy retains only in-frame clones and omits some. V, J and clone size derive from that table, while D and trimming were established from the DNA sequence. This table holds tens of thousands of clones, roughly 85% found once. The V segment lost 4 bases and the J segment 0 bases; nucleotides outside the gene matches: 8. Germline CDR1 and CDR2: MGHRA and YSYEKL. This CDR3 region has 18 residues. The chain links TRBV4-1 to TRBJ2-2; the match to TRBD2 covers 10 bases. The clonotype originates from a man aged 50 or older with active or convalescent COVID-19. The sample consisted of peripheral blood. CDR3 nucleotides: TGCGCCAGCAGCCCCAGGTCTCTAGCGGGAGCGAACACCGGGGAGCTGTTTTTT. Translated, it gives CASSPRSLAGANTGELFF.